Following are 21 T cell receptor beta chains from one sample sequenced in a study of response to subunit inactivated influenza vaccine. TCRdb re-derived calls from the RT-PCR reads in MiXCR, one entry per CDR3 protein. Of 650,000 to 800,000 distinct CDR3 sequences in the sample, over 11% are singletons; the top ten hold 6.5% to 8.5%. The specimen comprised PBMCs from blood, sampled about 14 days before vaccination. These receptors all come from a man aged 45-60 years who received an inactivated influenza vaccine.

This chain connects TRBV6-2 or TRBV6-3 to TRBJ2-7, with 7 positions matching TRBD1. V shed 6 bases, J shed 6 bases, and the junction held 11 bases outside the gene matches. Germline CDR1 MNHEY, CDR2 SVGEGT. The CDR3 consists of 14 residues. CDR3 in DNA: TGTGCCAGCAGCCGGACAGGCAAGTTCGTCGAGCAGTACTTC. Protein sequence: CASSRTGKFVEQYF.

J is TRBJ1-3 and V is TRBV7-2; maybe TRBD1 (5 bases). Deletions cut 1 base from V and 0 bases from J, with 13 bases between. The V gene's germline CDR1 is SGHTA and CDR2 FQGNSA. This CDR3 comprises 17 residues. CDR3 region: CASSLVPGHNSGNTIYF. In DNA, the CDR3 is TGTGCCAGCAGCTTAGTGCCGGGGCATAACTCTGGAAACACCATATATTTT.

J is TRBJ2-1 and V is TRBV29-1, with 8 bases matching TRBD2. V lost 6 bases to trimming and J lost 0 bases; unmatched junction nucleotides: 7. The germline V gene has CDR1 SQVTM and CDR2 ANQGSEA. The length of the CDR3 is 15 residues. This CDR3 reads CSVAAGGSSYNEQFF. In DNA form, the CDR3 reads TGCAGCGTGGCGGCGGGGGGCAGCTCCTACAATGAGCAGTTCTTC.

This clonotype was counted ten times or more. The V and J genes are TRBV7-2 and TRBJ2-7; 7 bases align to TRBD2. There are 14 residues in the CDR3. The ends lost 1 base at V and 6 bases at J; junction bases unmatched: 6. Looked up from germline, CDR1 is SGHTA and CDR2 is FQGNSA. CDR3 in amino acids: CASSLEAGVGEQYF. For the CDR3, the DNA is TGTGCCAGCAGCTTAGAGGCGGGAGTCGGCGAGCAGTACTTC.

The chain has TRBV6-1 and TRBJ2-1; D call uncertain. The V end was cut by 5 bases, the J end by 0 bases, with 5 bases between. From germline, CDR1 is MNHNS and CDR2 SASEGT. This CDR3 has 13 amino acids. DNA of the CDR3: TGTGCCAGCAGTCGCGTCTCCTACAATGAGCAGTTCTTC. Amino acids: CASSRVSYNEQFF.

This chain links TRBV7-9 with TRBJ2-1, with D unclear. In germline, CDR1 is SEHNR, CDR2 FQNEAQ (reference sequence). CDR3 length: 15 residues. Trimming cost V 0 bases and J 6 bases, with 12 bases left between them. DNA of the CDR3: TGTGCCAGCAGCTTAGCCGGCAGCCCAGGCAATGAGCAGTTCTTC. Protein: CASSLAGSPGNEQFF.

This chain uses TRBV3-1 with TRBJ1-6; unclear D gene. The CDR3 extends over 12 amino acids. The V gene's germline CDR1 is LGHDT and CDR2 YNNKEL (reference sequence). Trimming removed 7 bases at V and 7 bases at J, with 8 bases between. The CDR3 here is CASTLLNSPLHF. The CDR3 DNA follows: TGTGCCAGCACCCTGCTGAATTCACCCCTCCACTTT.

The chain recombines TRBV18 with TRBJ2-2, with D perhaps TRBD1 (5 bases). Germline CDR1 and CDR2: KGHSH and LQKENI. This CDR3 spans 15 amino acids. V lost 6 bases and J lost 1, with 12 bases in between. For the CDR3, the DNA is TGTGCCAGCTCCCTCAGGGCCGAGAACACCGGGGAGCTGTTTTTT. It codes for CASSLRAENTGELFF. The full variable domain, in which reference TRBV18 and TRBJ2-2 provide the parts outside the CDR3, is NAGVMQNPRHLVRRRGQEARLRCSPMKGHSHVYWYRQLPEEGLKFMVYLQKENIIDESGMPKERFSAEFPKEGPSILRIQQVVRGDSAAYFCASSLRAENTGELFFGEGSRLTVL.

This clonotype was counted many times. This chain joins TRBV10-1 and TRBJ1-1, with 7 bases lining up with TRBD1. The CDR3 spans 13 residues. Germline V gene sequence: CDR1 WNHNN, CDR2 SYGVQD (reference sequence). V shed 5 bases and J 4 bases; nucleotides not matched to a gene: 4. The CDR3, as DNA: TGCGCCAGCAGTTGGGCAGGGGGCACTGAAGCTTTCTTT. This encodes CASSWAGGTEAFF.

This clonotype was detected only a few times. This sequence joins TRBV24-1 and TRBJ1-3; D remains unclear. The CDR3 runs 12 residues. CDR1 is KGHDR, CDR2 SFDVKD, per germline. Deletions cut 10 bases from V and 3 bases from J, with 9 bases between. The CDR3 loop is CATSGGGNTIYF. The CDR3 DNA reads TGTGCCACTTCGGGTGGTGGAAACACCATATATTTT.

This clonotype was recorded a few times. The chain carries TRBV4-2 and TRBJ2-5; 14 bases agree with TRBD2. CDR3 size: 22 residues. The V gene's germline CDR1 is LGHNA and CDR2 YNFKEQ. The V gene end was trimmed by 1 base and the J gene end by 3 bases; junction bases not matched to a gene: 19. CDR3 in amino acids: CASSQGMAGLAGGQAREETQYF. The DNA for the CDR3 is TGTGCCAGCAGCCAAGGAATGGCAGGACTAGCGGGAGGACAGGCACGGGAAGAGACCCAGTACTTC.

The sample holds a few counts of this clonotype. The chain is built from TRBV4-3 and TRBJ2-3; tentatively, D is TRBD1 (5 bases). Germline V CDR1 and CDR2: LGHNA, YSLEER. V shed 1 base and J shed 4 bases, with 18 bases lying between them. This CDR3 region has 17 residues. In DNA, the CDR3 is TGCGCCAGCAGCCAAGCAGGGCTAGGTCAGGTTTCAGATACGCAGTATTTT. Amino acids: CASSQAGLGQVSDTQYF.

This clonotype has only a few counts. CDR3 coding DNA: TGTGCCAGCAGTTCCTGGGCCGGGGAGGATACGCAGTATTTT. Its translation is CASSSWAGEDTQYF. The chain carries TRBV27 and TRBJ2-3, with a tentative D call TRBD2 (5 bases). CDR1 MNHEY and CDR2 SMNVEV come from the germline V gene (reference sequence). V was cut by 4 bases and J by 6 bases, with 14 bases left in between. The CDR3 sequence is 14 residues long.

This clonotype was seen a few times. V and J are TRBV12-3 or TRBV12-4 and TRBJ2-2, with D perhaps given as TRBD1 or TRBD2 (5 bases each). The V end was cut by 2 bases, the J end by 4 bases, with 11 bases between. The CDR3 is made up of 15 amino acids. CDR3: CASSLLGVSTGELFF. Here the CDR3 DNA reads TGTGCCAGCAGTTTATTGGGGGTGAGCACCGGGGAGCTGTTTTTT.

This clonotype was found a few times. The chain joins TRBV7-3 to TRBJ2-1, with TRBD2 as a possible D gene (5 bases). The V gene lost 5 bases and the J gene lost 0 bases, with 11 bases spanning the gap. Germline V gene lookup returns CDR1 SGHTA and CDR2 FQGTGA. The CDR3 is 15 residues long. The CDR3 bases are TGTGCCAGCAGCGCAAGCGGAGTCTCCTACAATGAGCAGTTCTTC. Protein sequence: CASSASGVSYNEQFF.

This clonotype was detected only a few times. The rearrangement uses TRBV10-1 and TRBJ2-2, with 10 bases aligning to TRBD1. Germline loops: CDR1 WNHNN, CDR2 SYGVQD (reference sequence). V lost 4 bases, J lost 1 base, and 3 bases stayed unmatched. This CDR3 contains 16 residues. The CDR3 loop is CASSAWTGGNTGELFF. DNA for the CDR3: TGCGCCAGCAGTGCCTGGACAGGGGGGAACACCGGGGAGCTGTTTTTT.

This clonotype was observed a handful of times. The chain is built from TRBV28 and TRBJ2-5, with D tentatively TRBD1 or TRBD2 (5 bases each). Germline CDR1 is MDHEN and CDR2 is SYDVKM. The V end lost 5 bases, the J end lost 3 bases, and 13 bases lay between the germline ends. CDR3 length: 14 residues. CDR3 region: CASSRDPQEETQYF. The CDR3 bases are TGTGCCAGCAGTAGGGACCCACAAGAAGAGACCCAGTACTTC.

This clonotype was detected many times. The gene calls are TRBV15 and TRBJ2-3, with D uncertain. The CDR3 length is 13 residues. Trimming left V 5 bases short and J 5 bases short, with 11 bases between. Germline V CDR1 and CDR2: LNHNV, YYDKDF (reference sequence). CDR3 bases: TGTGCCACCAGCCGACGTGCTGTAGATACGCAGTATTTT. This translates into CATSRRAVDTQYF.

Written as DNA, the CDR3 is TGCAGTGCTAGGGCGGGTAATAATTCACCCCTCCACTTT. It is translated as CSARAGNNSPLHF. The chain links TRBV20-1 to TRBJ1-6, with D uncertain. Trimming took 3 bases from V and 5 from J, leaving 8 bases between them. CDR3 length: 13 amino acids. Germline lookup yields CDR1 DFQATT and CDR2 SNEGSKA (reference sequence).

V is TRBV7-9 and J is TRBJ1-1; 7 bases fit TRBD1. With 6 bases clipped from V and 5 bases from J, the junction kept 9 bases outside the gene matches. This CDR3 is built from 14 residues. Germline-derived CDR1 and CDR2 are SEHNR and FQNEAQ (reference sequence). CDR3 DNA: TGTGCCAGCAGGCAGACAGGGCTCGGAACTGAAGCTTTCTTT. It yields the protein CASRQTGLGTEAFF.

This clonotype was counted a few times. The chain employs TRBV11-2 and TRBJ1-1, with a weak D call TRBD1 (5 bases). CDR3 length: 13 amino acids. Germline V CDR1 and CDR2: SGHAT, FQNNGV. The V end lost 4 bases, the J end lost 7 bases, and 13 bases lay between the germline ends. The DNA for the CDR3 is TGTGCCAGCAGCTCCCTTCCGGGGGTTGAAGCTTTCTTT. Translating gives CASSSLPGVEAFF.